This T cell receptor (beta chain) comes out of a study of blood T cells in healthy people across ages. In germline, CDR1 is LGHDT, CDR2 YNNKEL (reference sequence). CDR3 length: 15 residues. V shed 3 bases and J 4 bases; nucleotides not matched to a gene: 5. Study results and limitations: Estimated diversity, derived from one million T cells, was regarded as an underestimate.

With a J-beta primer mix and a sample-barcoded 5' primer, a second PCR ran about 7 to 12 cycles. TCRdb redid the calling of the 5' RACE reads with MiXCR, one entry per CDR3 protein. The table has roughly 1.9 million distinct CDR3 sequences, about two fifths seen once. To note about this clonotype: What it binds is unknown.

The sequence derives from a human donor in good health. Input material: blood. The V call is TRBV3-1, the J call TRBJ2-1; 8 bases match TRBD2. CDR3 nucleotides: TGTGCCAGCAGCCAGCAACTAGCGGAGTACAATGAGCAGTTCTTC. The encoded protein is CASSQQLAEYNEQFF.